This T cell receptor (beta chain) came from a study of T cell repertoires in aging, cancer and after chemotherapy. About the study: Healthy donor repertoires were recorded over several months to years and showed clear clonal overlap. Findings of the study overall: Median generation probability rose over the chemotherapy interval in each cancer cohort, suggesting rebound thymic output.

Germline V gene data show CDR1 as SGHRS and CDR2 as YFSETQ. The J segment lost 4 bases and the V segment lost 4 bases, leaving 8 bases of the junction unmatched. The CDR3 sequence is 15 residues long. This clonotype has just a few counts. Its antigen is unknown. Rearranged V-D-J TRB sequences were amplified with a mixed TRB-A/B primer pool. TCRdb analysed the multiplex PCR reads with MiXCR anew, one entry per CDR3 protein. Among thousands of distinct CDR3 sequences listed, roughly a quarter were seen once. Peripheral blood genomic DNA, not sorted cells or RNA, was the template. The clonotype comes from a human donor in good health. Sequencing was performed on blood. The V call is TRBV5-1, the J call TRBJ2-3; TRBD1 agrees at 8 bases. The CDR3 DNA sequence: TGCGCCAGCAGCCTGGGGACAGGTCACTCAGATACGCAGTATTTT. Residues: CASSLGTGHSDTQYF.